This T cell receptor beta chain was obtained from a study of blood T cell repertoires in COVID-19. Study background: Sample material is recorded as cDNA or gDNA derived from T cells, B-cell-depleted T cells, or PBMCs.

Trimming left V 9 bases short and J 9 bases short, with 25 bases between. Germline V gene data show CDR1 as SGHNT and CDR2 as YYREEE (reference sequence). There are 15 residues in the CDR3. Data came from immunoSEQ multiplex PCR; TCRdb stores just in-frame clones and leaves some out. The sample has 70,000 to 95,000 clones; roughly 92% are singletons. The sample taken for sequencing was peripheral blood. The clonotype was recovered from a woman in her sixties with active COVID-19. The V and J genes are TRBV5-4 and TRBJ2-1, with D tentatively TRBD2 (6 bases). The CDR3: CAISPAGSSISEQFF. The CDR3 DNA sequence: TGTGCCATCTCCCCCGCGGGAAGCTCCATAAGTGAGCAGTTCTTC.